This TCR beta chain came from a study of blood T cell repertoires in COVID-19. Study overall: The study drew acute and convalescent COVID-19 samples from the United States, Italy and Spain. In each case, the material was cDNA or gDNA derived from T cells, B-cell-depleted T cells, or PBMCs.

V lost 2 bases and J 0 bases, leaving 17 bases between the germline ends. Per germline, CDR1 LGHDT and CDR2 YNNKEL (reference sequence). The CDR3 sequence is 18 residues long. This clone was seen a handful of times. The authors' processing: The authors estimated nucleated cell counts from reference gene primer amplification. Only in-frame clones appear in the TCRdb table, and some are missing; sequencing was by immunoSEQ multiplex PCR. The V and J calls and clone size were taken over from that table, and D and trimming were inferred from the DNA. Altogether about 78,000 clones are present, less than 90% being singletons, with the ten largest covering roughly 3.5%.

The sample taken for sequencing was peripheral blood. The chain has TRBV3-1 (or the pseudogene TRBV3-2) and TRBJ1-3; D gene unclear. The TCR was taken from a man between 50 and 59 years old with acute or convalescent COVID-19. CDR3 in DNA: TGTGCCAGCAGCCAAAGAAGTGCGCAGAGGAGCTCTGGAAACACCATATATTTT. Encoded protein: CASSQRSAQRSSGNTIYF.